These 12 T cell receptor beta chains came from one sample sequenced in a study of T cell responses to AZD1222 COVID-19 vaccine. Clones were read by immunoSEQ multiplex PCR, and TCRdb kept only the in-frame ones, dropping some. The data hold roughly 250,000 clones, with 80% to 95% observed a single time. This material consisted of peripheral blood, taken on day 0 of AZD1222 vaccination. These receptors originate from an adult in good health.

The rearrangement joins TRBV6-4 to TRBJ1-1; no definite D call. CDR1 is MRHNA and CDR2 is SNTAGT in the germline V gene. The CDR3 extends over 13 amino acids. With 4 bases removed from V and 1 base from J, the gap between germline ends came to 7 bases. The CDR3 DNA is TGTGCCAGCAGTGCGGCAGGGAACACTGAAGCTTTCTTT. Translating it yields CASSAAGNTEAFF.

This sequence joins TRBV23-1 and TRBJ1-6; tentative D call: TRBD1 (5 bases). TRBV23-1 is an ORF; its function is uncertain. Trimming removed 4 bases at V and 6 bases at J, with 19 bases between. The CDR3 length is 17 residues. The CDR3: CASSPPLYRPFNSPLHF. The DNA for the CDR3 is TGCGCCAGCAGTCCCCCATTGTACAGGCCTTTTAATTCACCCCTCCACTTT.

In this sample, this clone turned up once. The J gene is TRBJ2-5, the V gene TRBV19; 8 positions agree with TRBD1. After removal of 6 bases from V and 5 bases from J, the junction contained 14 bases not matched to a gene. Per the germline V gene, CDR1 is LNHDA and CDR2 is SQIVND (reference sequence). CDR3 size: 16 residues. CDR3 nucleotides: TGTGCCAGTAGCAGGGCGACAGGGGCTTCGGGGGAGACCCAGTACTTC. Amino acid sequence: CASSRATGASGETQYF.

The V and J genes are TRBV7-9 and TRBJ2-3; 9 bases agree with TRBD2. The CDR3 contains 15 residues. The germline CDR1 and CDR2 sequences are SEHNR and FQNEAQ (reference sequence). The V gene end was trimmed by 5 bases and the J gene end by 0 bases; junction bases not matched to a gene: 3. The CDR3: CASSRTSGSTDTQYF. CDR3 nucleotides: TGTGCCAGCAGCCGCACTAGCGGGAGCACAGATACGCAGTATTTT.

The chain has TRBV7-3 and TRBJ2-1; 11 positions match TRBD1. Looked up from germline, CDR1 is SGHTA and CDR2 is FQGTGA. The trim removed 4 bases at V and 6 bases at J, leaving 5 bases unmatched. This CDR3 spans 15 amino acids. The CDR3 coding sequence is TGTGCCAGCAGCTCCGGGACAGGGGGTCTCAATGAGCAGTTCTTC. Protein product: CASSSGTGGLNEQFF.

This chain uses TRBV19 with TRBJ2-7; D not resolved. This CDR3 is built from 14 residues. V lost 5 bases, J lost 3 bases, and 14 bases lay in between. CDR1 and CDR2 from the germline V gene are LNHDA and SQIVND (reference sequence). CDR3 protein: CASSVGQVSYEQYF. The CDR3 region has the DNA TGTGCCAGTAGTGTCGGGCAGGTGAGCTACGAGCAGTACTTC. The full variable domain, in which reference TRBV19 and TRBJ2-7 provide the parts outside the CDR3, is DGGITQSPKYLFRKEGQNVTLSCEQNLNHDAMYWYRQDPGQGLRLIYYSQIVNDFQKGDIAEGYSVSREKKESFPLTVTSAQKNPTAFYLCASSVGQVSYEQYFGPGTRLTVT.

The chain joins TRBV24-1 to TRBJ2-3; weak D call: TRBD2 (5 bases). The V end was cut by 3 bases, the J end by 7 bases, with 13 bases between. CDR1 is KGHDR and CDR2 is SFDVKD in the germline V gene. The length of the CDR3 is 14 residues. The CDR3 sequence is CATSDIEGVNTQYF. As DNA, the CDR3 is TGTGCCACCAGTGATATAGAGGGAGTGAATACGCAGTATTTT.

The J gene is TRBJ2-2, the V gene TRBV6-5; D possibly corresponds to TRBD2 (5 bases). Germline V gene data show CDR1 as MNHEY and CDR2 as SVGAGI. V shed 0 bases and J shed 6 bases, with 14 bases lying between them. The CDR3 is 16 amino acids. DNA for the CDR3: TGTGCCAGCAGTTACTCCACTAGGATTGACGCCGGGGAGCTGTTTTTT. Amino acid sequence: CASSYSTRIDAGELFF.

This chain links TRBV28 with TRBJ2-7, with 8 bases that match TRBD1. The CDR3 runs 14 residues. Trimming took 8 bases from V and 3 from J; bases not matched to a gene: 9. From germline, CDR1 is MDHEN and CDR2 SYDVKM. This chain's CDR3 is CASVPGGQNYEQYF. The CDR3 DNA reads TGTGCCAGCGTGCCAGGGGGCCAGAACTACGAGCAGTACTTC.

The table lists this clone with a count of one. The V and J genes are TRBV14 and TRBJ1-2; 10 bases are shared with TRBD1. Germline V lookup: CDR1 SGHDN, CDR2 FVKESK. The V segment lost 4 bases and the J segment 14 bases; nucleotides outside the gene matches: 16. The CDR3 totals 15 residues. CDR3 sequence: CASSLMRRDRGTETF. The CDR3 DNA is TGTGCCAGCAGCCTAATGCGCCGGGACAGGGGAACGGAGACCTTC.

The chain is built from TRBV9 and TRBJ1-5; D perhaps matches TRBD1 (6 bases). V gave up 0 bases and J gave up 7 bases, with 11 bases separating them. Germline assignment: CDR1 SGDLS and CDR2 YYNGEE. CDR3 length equals 14 residues. DNA for the CDR3: TGTGCCAGCAGCGTAGTAGGGGGGCCGCAGCCCCAGCATTTT. Translated: CASSVVGGPQPQHF. Drawing the rest from reference TRBV9 and TRBJ1-5, the complete variable domain is DSGVTQTPKHLITATGQRVTLRCSPRSGDLSVYWYQQSLDQGLQFLIQYYNGEERAKGNILERFSAQQFPDLHSELNLSSLELGDSALYFCASSVVGGPQPQHFGDGTRLSIL.

The chain recombines TRBV9 with TRBJ2-3; no reliable D call. There are 14 residues in the CDR3. In germline, CDR1 is SGDLS, CDR2 YYNGEE. Trimming pared 0 bases from V and 0 bases from J, leaving 5 bases between. The CDR3 region is CASSVDGSTDTQYF. The CDR3 coding sequence is TGTGCCAGCAGCGTAGACGGGAGCACAGATACGCAGTATTTT.